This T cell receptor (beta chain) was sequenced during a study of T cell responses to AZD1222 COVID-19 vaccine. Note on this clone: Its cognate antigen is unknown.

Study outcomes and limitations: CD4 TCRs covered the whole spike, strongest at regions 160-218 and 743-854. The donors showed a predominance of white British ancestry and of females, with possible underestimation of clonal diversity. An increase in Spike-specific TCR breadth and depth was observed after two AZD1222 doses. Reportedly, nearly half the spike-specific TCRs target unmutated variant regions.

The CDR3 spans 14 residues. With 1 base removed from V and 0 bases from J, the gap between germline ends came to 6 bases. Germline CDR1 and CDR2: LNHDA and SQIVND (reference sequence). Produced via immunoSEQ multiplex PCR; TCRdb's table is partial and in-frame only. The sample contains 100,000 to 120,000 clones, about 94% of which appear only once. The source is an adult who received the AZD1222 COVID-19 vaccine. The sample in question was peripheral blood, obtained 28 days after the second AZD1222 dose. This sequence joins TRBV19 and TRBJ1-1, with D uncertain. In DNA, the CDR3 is TGTGCCAGTAGTATAGCACGGATGAACACTGAAGCTTTCTTT. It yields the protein CASSIARMNTEAFF.